Below are 8 T cell receptor beta chains sequenced from a single sample in a study of cytomegalovirus exposure and HLA in healthy donors. Profiled with immunoSEQ multiplex PCR; TCRdb holds only in-frame clones, not every one. This table holds 130,000 to 150,000 clones, around 90% found once. Sequences were obtained from PBMCs. These receptors came from a woman aged 25 to 45 in good health and CMV-seropositive.

The genes are TRBV29-1 and TRBJ2-7; D might be TRBD2 (5 bases). Trimming stripped 5 bases from V and 3 bases from J, with 11 bases between. The CDR3 extends over 12 amino acids. Looked up from germline, CDR1 is SQVTM and CDR2 is ANQGSEA. The CDR3 region is CSVFSDNYEQYF. The CDR3 nucleotides are TGCAGCGTTTTTAGCGACAACTACGAGCAGTACTTC.

The chain is built from TRBV7-9 and TRBJ2-2, with 10 bases lining up with TRBD2. The CDR3 sequence is 15 residues long. Germline V lookup: CDR1 SEHNR, CDR2 FQNEAQ (reference sequence). Trimming cost V 5 bases and J 0 bases; bases outside gene matches: 0. The CDR3 DNA reads TGTGCCAGCAGCACTAGCGGGGCGAACACCGGGGAGCTGTTTTTT. Its translation: CASSTSGANTGELFF.

V gene TRBV18 combines with J gene TRBJ1-2, with D perhaps TRBD1 (5 bases). The CDR3 consists of 16 residues. The germline V gene has CDR1 KGHSH and CDR2 LQKENI. Trimming took off 4 bases at V and 3 bases at J, with 18 bases between the two ends. DNA of the CDR3: TGTGCCAGCTCACGTAACAGGCTACCGAGCGACTATGGCTACACCTTC. It codes for CASSRNRLPSDYGYTF.

V and J are TRBV6-5 and TRBJ1-1; TRBD1 matches at 8 bases. Germline V gene sequence: CDR1 MNHEY, CDR2 SVGAGI. This CDR3 comprises 15 residues. The CDR3 spells CASSSGGAADTEAFF. CDR3 DNA: TGTGCGAGCTCGTCAGGGGGCGCGGCTGACACTGAAGCTTTCTTT.

The chain couples TRBV7-8 to TRBJ1-3; maybe TRBD1 (5 bases). V was pared by 8 bases and J by 2 bases, with 13 bases between. CDR3 length equals 14 residues. Germline V lookup: CDR1 SGHVS, CDR2 FQNEAQ. The CDR3 protein is CASQKAGAGNTIYF. CDR3 nucleotides: TGTGCCAGCCAAAAGGCGGGGGCTGGAAACACCATATATTTT.

This chain's CDR3 is CASSVLAGVGNEQFF. CDR3 nucleotides: TGTGCCAGCAGTGTACTAGCGGGGGTTGGAAATGAGCAGTTCTTC. This rearrangement joins TRBV2 to TRBJ2-1; 11 positions agree with TRBD2. The CDR3 length is 15 residues. After removal of 4 bases from V and 7 bases from J, the junction contained 6 bases not matched to a gene. Germline assignment: CDR1 SNHLY and CDR2 FYNNEI.

The chain joins TRBV18 to TRBJ1-3; no clear D gene. The ends were cut back, 3 bases at V and 2 bases at J, with 14 bases in the middle. CDR3 length equals 16 residues. The germline V gene encodes CDR1 KGHSH and CDR2 LQKENI. CDR3 in amino acids: CASSPFEVLAGNTIYF. DNA of the CDR3: TGTGCCAGCTCACCCTTTGAGGTTCTGGCTGGAAACACCATATATTTT.

The rearrangement uses TRBV2 and TRBJ1-1, with D perhaps matching TRBD1 (5 bases). The CDR3 loop spans 14 amino acids. Trimming cost V 3 bases and J 1 base, with 9 bases left between them. Per germline, CDR1 SNHLY and CDR2 FYNNEI. CDR3 amino acids: CASSDGRGNTEAFF. In nucleotides, the CDR3 is TGTGCCAGCAGTGATGGTAGGGGGAACACTGAAGCTTTCTTT.